These 9 T cell receptor beta chains share one sample of origin, sequenced in a study of post-analysis software for immune sequencing data. These receptors' antigens are unknown. Presence of unique molecular identifiers characterized the TCR beta cDNA libraries. MiXCR, applied by TCRdb to the PCR reads, yields one record per CDR3 protein. In the table there are hundreds of thousands of distinct CDR3 sequences, 59% of which are singletons. Study-level points and caveats: Patients used four to six TRBV segments, including TRBV5-6, TRBV5-1 and TRBV20-1, more often than controls.

The sample consisted of blood. The receptor set was obtained from a girl aged 2 to 9 with multiple sclerosis.

A few counts support this clonotype. The rearrangement uses TRBV29-1 and TRBJ1-2, with TRBD1 identical over 11 bases. V shed 1 base, J shed 8 bases, and the junction held 12 bases outside the gene matches. Germline-derived CDR1 and CDR2 are SQVTM and ANQGSEA. The CDR3 is made up of 16 amino acids. CDR3 in DNA: TGCAGCGTTGAAGGAGATCCGGGACAGGGGGTTCAGGGCTACACCTTC. This gives the protein CSVEGDPGQGVQGYTF.

The rearrangement joins TRBV24-1 to TRBJ2-6; TRBD2 is a possible D gene (6 bases). V lost 10 bases, J lost 2 bases, and 14 bases lay in between. The CDR3 spans 15 residues. Germline V gene data show CDR1 as KGHDR and CDR2 as SFDVKD. CDR3 in amino acids: CATGGGTPGANVLTF. The CDR3 DNA reads as TGTGCCACGGGGGGAGGAACTCCTGGGGCCAACGTCCTGACTTTC.

The rearrangement links TRBV3-1 to TRBJ1-2; D unresolved. Germline CDR1 reads LGHDT; CDR2 reads YNNKEL (reference sequence). This CDR3 spans 14 amino acids. Trimming took off 1 base at V and 2 bases at J, with 8 bases between the two ends. This chain's CDR3 is CASSQGPPNYGYTF. In DNA, the CDR3 is TGTGCCAGCAGCCAAGGGCCGCCAAACTATGGCTACACCTTC.

This clonotype showed up just a few times. CDR3 in DNA: TGTGCCGCCGGGTGGTCCTACGAGCAGTACTTC. Its protein product is CAAGWSYEQYF. The rearrangement links TRBV10-3 to TRBJ2-7, with D unresolved. Germline V lookup: CDR1 ENHRY, CDR2 SYGVKD. V lost 11 bases, J lost 1 base, and 9 bases lay in between. The CDR3 loop spans 11 amino acids.

This sequence joins TRBV3-1 and TRBJ2-1; D is unresolved. Germline values: CDR1 LGHDT, CDR2 YNNKEL (reference sequence). The CDR3 totals 14 residues. Trimming removed 0 bases at V and 9 bases at J, with 12 bases between. CDR3: CASSQDLEPGEQFF. DNA of the CDR3: TGTGCCAGCAGCCAAGATCTAGAGCCCGGTGAGCAGTTCTTC.

The sample holds one count of this clonotype. The V call is TRBV6-2 or TRBV6-3, the J call TRBJ1-1; 8 positions match TRBD1. The V gene end was trimmed by 8 bases and the J gene end by 4 bases; junction bases not matched to a gene: 6. Germline loops: CDR1 MNHEY, CDR2 SVGEGT. The CDR3 sequence is 13 residues long. CDR3 region: CASRGTGPTEAFF. The CDR3 DNA follows: TGTGCCAGCCGTGGGACAGGCCCCACTGAAGCTTTCTTT.

This clonotype occurred a few times. The chain carries TRBV7-9 and TRBJ2-1; no definite D call. The CDR3 runs 15 residues. Trimming cost V 4 bases and J 7 bases, with 17 bases left between them. Germline CDR1 reads SEHNR; CDR2 reads FQNEAQ (reference sequence). Here the CDR3 reads CASSSDTPLRNEQFF. CDR3 bases: TGTGCCAGCAGCTCCGACACTCCATTGAGAAATGAGCAGTTCTTC.

The chain couples TRBV28 to TRBJ2-1; 8 bases map to TRBD2. The CDR3 runs to 14 residues. Unmatched junction bases numbered 8, after V lost 6 bases and J lost 7 bases. Germline loops: CDR1 MDHEN, CDR2 SYDVKM. The CDR3 coding sequence is TGTGCCAGCAGGGAAGCGGGAGCGGGGAATGAGCAGTTCTTC. Amino acid sequence: CASREAGAGNEQFF.

The chain employs TRBV6-5 and TRBJ1-5; 7 bases are shared with TRBD1. The CDR3 has 15 amino acids. Germline CDR1 reads MNHEY; CDR2 reads SVGAGI. With 4 bases clipped from V and 3 bases from J, the junction kept 6 bases outside the gene matches. The CDR3 DNA follows: TGTGCCAGCAGTTCCGGGACAGCACTCAATCAGCCCCAGCATTTT. It encodes CASSSGTALNQPQHF.